Presented here are 10 T cell receptor beta chains from one specimen sequenced in a study of T cells in tumors after PD-1 blockade. The table came from immunoSEQ multiplex PCR; TCRdb's copy has only in-frame clones and leaves some out. This sample carries about 59,000 clones, about four fifths of them seen once, and the ten largest clones take roughly 12%. Sequencing used PBMCs, obtained before anti-PD-1 treatment. The receptors originated from a human donor with basal cell carcinoma.

The rearrangement joins TRBV18 to TRBJ1-2, with D unclear. The CDR3 loop spans 13 amino acids. Trimming shortened V by 3 bases and J by 8 bases, and 13 bases separated the two germline ends. The germline gives CDR1 KGHSH, CDR2 LQKENI. The CDR3 DNA reads as TGTGCCAGCTCACCGGAACTTCCCAACGGCTACACCTTC. Residues: CASSPELPNGYTF.

The chain recombines TRBV12-3 or TRBV12-4 with TRBJ2-2; no definite D call. Trimming shortened V by 6 bases and J by 8 bases, and 10 bases separated the two germline ends. CDR3 length equals 12 residues. CDR3 residues: CASRQASGELFF. As DNA, the CDR3 is TGTGCCAGCAGACAAGCGTCAGGGGAGCTGTTTTTT.

This clone was recorded a few times. The V gene is TRBV5-5, the J gene TRBJ2-3; 8 nucleotides line up with TRBD2. This CDR3 region has 15 residues. Germline V CDR1 and CDR2: SGHKS, YYEKEE (reference sequence). V shed 2 bases, J shed 3 bases, and the junction held 5 bases outside the gene matches. CDR3 sequence (DNA): TGTGCCAGCAGCTTCGGGGGGGCCGGGACAGATACGCAGTATTTT. Encoded protein: CASSFGGAGTDTQYF.

This chain links TRBV7-8 with TRBJ1-6; perhaps TRBD1 as D (6 bases). Trimming pared 3 bases from V and 5 bases from J, leaving 11 bases between. Germline V CDR1 and CDR2: SGHVS, FQNEAQ. The CDR3 runs to 15 residues. CDR3 region: CASSFLQGNNSPLHF. The DNA for the CDR3 is TGTGCCAGCAGCTTCCTACAGGGAAATAATTCACCCCTCCACTTT.

The V and J genes are TRBV19 and TRBJ2-7, with D unclear. CDR1 is LNHDA and CDR2 is SQIVND in the germline V gene (reference sequence). Trimming shortened V by 2 bases and J by 3 bases, and 8 bases separated the two germline ends. This CDR3 spans 13 amino acids. CDR3 DNA: TGTGCCAGTAGTATATCTAGTGGCTACGAGCAGTACTTC. Its translation: CASSISSGYEQYF.

The chain links TRBV5-4 to TRBJ1-2; possible D gene TRBD1, 6 bases. CDR3 length: 13 amino acids. V dropped 4 bases and J dropped 2 bases, with 9 bases sitting between them. Germline-derived CDR1 and CDR2 are SGHNT and YYREEE (reference sequence). CDR3 bases: TGTGCCAGCAGCCTAGGACAGAACTATGGCTACACCTTC. This translates into CASSLGQNYGYTF.

The chain couples TRBV7-2 to TRBJ2-7, with D tentatively TRBD1 (6 bases). V gave up 8 bases and J gave up 2 bases, with 16 bases separating them. In germline, CDR1 is SGHTA, CDR2 FQGNSA. The CDR3 covers 14 residues. The CDR3 region has the DNA TGTGCCAGCCTCCTCGGGGCAGGGGCCTACGAGCAGTACTTC. It codes for CASLLGAGAYEQYF.

This clone appeared a few times. The CDR3 sequence: CASSLQGQGYSGTF. The CDR3 region has the DNA TGTGCCAGCAGCTTACAGGGACAGGGGTACTCAGGAACCTTC. The rearrangement joins TRBV7-8 to TRBJ1-2; 10 nucleotides match TRBD1. V lost 2 bases and J lost 14; bases outside the gene matches: 11. The CDR3 length is 14 residues. Germline V gives CDR1 SGHVS, CDR2 FQNEAQ.

The rearrangement uses TRBV30 and TRBJ1-3, with D hard to call. CDR1 and CDR2 (germline): GTSNPN, SVGIG (reference sequence). The CDR3 sequence is 11 residues long. Trimming cost V 2 bases and J 8 bases, with 7 bases left between them. CDR3 protein: CAWSPSHTIYF. CDR3 nucleotides: TGTGCCTGGAGTCCTTCGCACACCATATATTTT. The full variable domain, its missing parts supplied by reference TRBV30 and TRBJ1-3, is SQTIHQWPATLVQPVGSPLSLECTVEGTSNPNLYWYRQAAGRGLQLLFYSVGIGQISSEVPQNLSASRPQDRQFILSSKKLLLSDSGFYLCAWSPSHTIYFGEGSWLTVV.

This chain links TRBV5-1 with TRBJ2-7; 7 nucleotides align to TRBD1. Germline V gene data show CDR1 as SGHRS and CDR2 as YFSETQ. Losses at the gene ends were 4 bases for V and 4 bases for J; bases not matched to a gene: 8. This CDR3 region has 14 residues. The CDR3 DNA follows: TGCGCCAGCAGCCATGGGACAGCCAGGTACGAGCAGTACTTC. This sequence encodes CASSHGTARYEQYF.